These 8 T cell receptor beta chains came from one sample sequenced in a study of early T cells in non-severe SARS-CoV-2 infection listed by TCRdb under 2021. The library was generated by 5' RACE. Sequencing was performed on a NextSeq 500. In TCRdb, the public reads were trimmed at Q25 with fastp and aligned with MiXCR, with productive beta chains retained. When rows share a CDR3 protein, they turn into one entry using the most common DNA and genes. In all, the sample holds under 50,000 distinct CDR3 sequences, and 23% of those were seen once. 3.5% to 5% of the sample goes to the ten largest clones. The sample here was whole blood, taken at baseline. These receptors all come from an adult who was a healthcare worker with PCR-confirmed SARS-CoV-2 infection or an uninfected control (not recorded which).

This clonotype was detected many times. This chain joins TRBV7-2 and TRBJ2-1; 9 positions agree with TRBD2. V lost 3 bases, J lost 4 bases, and 4 bases stayed unmatched. CDR3 length: 15 amino acids. The V gene's germline CDR1 is SGHTA and CDR2 FQGNSA. CDR3 DNA: TGTGCCAGCAGCTTCGGACTAGCGAGTTACAATGAGCAGTTCTTC. It encodes CASSFGLASYNEQFF. Looking up the rest from reference TRBV7-2 and TRBJ2-1 gives the full variable domain: GAGVSQSPSNKVTEKGKDVELRCDPISGHTALYWYRQSLGQGLEFLIYFQGNSAPDKSGLPSDRFSAERTGGSVSTLTIQRTQQEDSAVYLCASSFGLASYNEQFFGPGTRLTVL.

The V call is TRBV6-6, the J call TRBJ2-2; D is perhaps TRBD1 (6 bases). The length of the CDR3 is 16 residues. V shed 0 bases and J shed 3 bases, with 11 bases lying between them. Germline V CDR1 and CDR2: MNHNY, SVGAGI (reference sequence). The CDR3 sequence is CASSYSQGGYTGELFF. CDR3 nucleotides: TGTGCCAGCAGTTACTCACAGGGCGGGTACACCGGGGAGCTGTTTTTT.

Here the CDR3 DNA reads TGCGCCAGCAACCCTCACGGGGCAGGGTATTTGGATAATGAGCAGTTCTTC. Protein product: CASNPHGAGYLDNEQFF. The V gene is TRBV5-1, the J gene TRBJ2-1, with D perhaps matching TRBD1 or TRBD2 (5 bases each). Per the germline V gene, CDR1 is SGHRS and CDR2 is YFSETQ. V shed 6 bases and J shed 7 bases, with 26 bases lying between them. The CDR3 sequence is 17 residues long.

The chain combines TRBV6-6 with TRBJ1-6; TRBD1 matches 8 bases. The J segment lost 7 bases and the V segment lost 5 bases, leaving 4 bases of the junction unmatched. CDR3 length: 14 amino acids. In germline, CDR1 is MNHNY, CDR2 SVGAGI (reference sequence). CDR3: CASSPRQGNSPLHF. The CDR3 DNA is TGTGCCAGCAGTCCCCGACAGGGGAATTCACCCCTCCACTTT.

V usage is TRBV10-3 and J usage is TRBJ1-2, with D possibly matching TRBD1 (6 bases). Germline CDR1 and CDR2: ENHRY and SYGVKD. The CDR3 is made up of 15 amino acids. The V end was cut by 7 bases, the J end by 2 bases, with 17 bases between. The CDR3 region has the DNA TGTGCCATCACCGACGCCGGTGGGACAAACTATGGCTACACCTTC. Its protein product is CAITDAGGTNYGYTF.

In this sample, this clonotype turned up a few times. V is TRBV7-9 and J is TRBJ2-3; D ambiguous. This CDR3 has 15 residues. The V end was cut by 5 bases, the J end by 1 base, with 13 bases between. Germline V lookup: CDR1 SEHNR, CDR2 FQNEAQ (reference sequence). DNA for the CDR3: TGTGCCAGCAGCGACCGGGCGATCGGCACAGATACGCAGTATTTT. It codes for CASSDRAIGTDTQYF.

This clonotype was seen only a few times. This chain uses TRBV4-3 with TRBJ1-6; 8 bases align to TRBD1. CDR1 and CDR2 (germline): LGHNA, YSLEER. CDR3 length: 17 residues. V lost 3 bases, J lost 4 bases, and 8 bases stayed unmatched. The CDR3 bases are TGCGCCAGCAGCCAGGGGGTTGGACAGGGTTATAATTCACCCCTCCACTTT. Translating it yields CASSQGVGQGYNSPLHF.

This clonotype was detected a few times. The chain couples TRBV11-3 to TRBJ2-3; 9 nucleotides align to TRBD1. V shed 3 bases, J shed 4 bases, and the junction held 8 bases outside the gene matches. CDR1 is SGHNT, CDR2 YENEEA, per germline. This CDR3 is 16 amino acids long. CDR3 in amino acids: CASSFGGTGLADTQYF. The CDR3 nucleotides are TGTGCCAGCAGCTTCGGCGGGACAGGGTTAGCAGATACGCAGTATTTT.